A single sample is the source of the 4 T cell receptor beta chains below, sequenced in a study of blood T cell repertoires in COVID-19. The data were produced by immunoSEQ multiplex PCR, yet TCRdb's version contains in-frame clones alone and is incomplete. The repertoire holds fewer than 350,000 clones, with 70% to 90% as singletons. Sequencing was done on a sample of PBMCs or T cells enriched from blood (not recorded which). The receptors derive from a woman aged 60 to 75 in a cohort exposed to, infected with or recovered from COVID-19 (not recorded which).

The gene calls are TRBV5-6 and TRBJ2-1, with TRBD2 matching over 7 bases. Germline V gives CDR1 SGHDT, CDR2 YYEEEE. This CDR3 has 16 residues. After removal of 4 bases from V and 8 bases from J, the junction contained 15 bases not matched to a gene. The CDR3 DNA reads TGTGCCAGCAGCGTACCCAGCGGGAATGAGGGCTATGAGCAGTTCTTC. Amino acid sequence: CASSVPSGNEGYEQFF.

This clone was observed a single time. The V gene is TRBV30, the J gene TRBJ2-2; D not resolved. The CDR3 is 12 residues long. Germline V gives CDR1 GTSNPN, CDR2 SVGIG (reference sequence). The V end lost 4 bases, the J end lost 3 bases, and 6 bases lay between the germline ends. CDR3 amino acids: CAWIPYTGELFF. Here the CDR3 DNA reads TGTGCCTGGATTCCCTACACCGGGGAGCTGTTTTTT.

This sequence joins TRBV3-1 (or the pseudogene TRBV3-2) and TRBJ2-3, with D unclear. CDR1 LGHDT and CDR2 YNNKEL come from the germline V gene (reference sequence). CDR3 length: 16 residues. With 4 bases removed from V and 1 base from J, the gap between germline ends came to 15 bases. CDR3 nucleotides: TGTGCCAGCAGCCCCCTCTCATGGCCTGGCACAGATACGCAGTATTTT. Translation gives CASSPLSWPGTDTQYF.

The rearrangement links TRBV12-3 or TRBV12-4 to TRBJ1-6; no definite D call. CDR3 length: 12 residues. Trimming left V 4 bases short and J 12 bases short, with 10 bases between. CDR3 loop: CASSSAGKPLHF. The CDR3 DNA reads as TGTGCCAGCAGTTCCGCGGGGAAACCCCTCCACTTT.